This T cell receptor beta chain was obtained from a study of regulatory T cells in long-lasting Graves disease. Time point defined: persistent/refractory GD, antithyroid drugs over 5 years with positive TRAb. PBMC RNA was the source of the TCR library. This CDR3 spans 13 amino acids. With V trimmed by 3 bases and J by 5 bases, 6 bases remained unmatched. CDR1 is SQVTM and CDR2 is ANQGSEA in the germline V gene. This clonotype was observed a few times. Arm-PCR with iRepertoire HTBI primers amplified the CDR3 regions for these TCR beta libraries. TCRdb redid the calling of the multiplex PCR reads with MiXCR, one entry per CDR3 protein. Altogether 450,000 or so distinct CDR3 sequences are present, less than 25% being singletons, with the ten largest covering 6.5% to 10%.

V and J are TRBV29-1 and TRBJ2-7, with 8 bases that match TRBD1. The TCR comes from a female donor with Graves disease. Sequences were derived from peripheral blood mononuclear cells (PBMCs), sampled when the disease was refractory, from a patient treated with antithyroid drugs. The CDR3 here is CSVEIGQGDEQYF. The CDR3 bases are TGCAGCGTTGAGATCGGACAGGGCGACGAGCAGTACTTC.